These T cell receptor beta chains were read from a single sample in a study of blood T cells in healthy people across ages. Each CDR3 protein gets one entry after TCRdb re-called the 5' RACE reads with MiXCR. The sample yields approximately 760,000 distinct CDR3 sequences, roughly 25% seen once. The same sample was also studied in work on T cells of mothers and their children.

Material: blood. Receptor source: a boy between 5 and 17 years old in good health. Both conserved end residues are part of each CDR3. Fields, in order: V gene, D gene, clone size, J gene, CDR3 protein, CDR3 DNA. A D gene is named only where the DNA matches it firmly. A row's size may be missing; if present it is once, few, many or a size class.

TRBV6-4	TRBD2	.	TRBJ2-1	CASSDSTLAGGVGQFF	TGTGCCAGCAGTGACTCGACGCTAGCGGGGGGGGTTGGGCAGTTCTTC
TRBV2	.	.	TRBJ1-5	CASSEGDKDVQPQHF	TGTGCCAGCAGTGAAGGTGATAAGGATGTTCAGCCCCAGCATTTT
TRBV7-6	TRBD2	few	TRBJ2-5	CASSLLAGDQQETQYF	TGTGCCAGCAGCTTACTAGCGGGGGATCAACAAGAGACCCAGTACTTC
TRBV2	TRBD1	few	TRBJ2-5	CASKSGQPYF	TGTGCCAGCAAATCGGGACAGCCGTACTTC
TRBV3-1	TRBD2	few	TRBJ2-5	CASSQRLAGGMETQYF	TGTGCCAGCAGCCAACGACTAGCGGGAGGGATGGAGACCCAGTACTTC
TRBV29-1	TRBD1	few	TRBJ2-5	CSVVGQGGVETQYF	TGCAGCGTTGTTGGACAGGGGGGAGTAGAGACCCAGTACTTC
TRBV5-1	.	.	TRBJ2-5	CASSSTGLQETQYF	TGCGCCAGCAGCTCTACAGGCCTACAAGAGACCCAGTACTTC
TRBV20-1	.	few	TRBJ2-7	CSAETKTWGMETYEQYF	TGCAGTGCTGAGACTAAGACGTGGGGGATGGAGACCTACGAGCAGTACTTC
TRBV2	.	.	TRBJ1-5	CASSEHGGRSGNQPQHF	TGTGCCAGCAGTGAGCATGGGGGGCGGTCGGGCAATCAGCCCCAGCATTTT
TRBV5-6	TRBD2	.	TRBJ2-5	CASSLPSGASGEETQYF	TGTGCCAGCAGCTTGCCGTCTGGGGCTAGCGGGGAAGAGACCCAGTACTTC
TRBV28	TRBD1	.	TRBJ2-1	CAGSARDRWSNEQFF	TGTGCCGGCAGTGCCCGGGACAGGTGGAGCAATGAGCAGTTCTTC
TRBV9	.	.	TRBJ2-5	CASSVGLDRWETQYF	TGTGCCAGCAGCGTAGGTCTAGATCGGTGGGAGACCCAGTACTTC
TRBV12-3/TRBV12-4	.	.	TRBJ2-3	CASTTRGDTQYF	TGTGCCAGCACCACCCGGGGAGATACGCAGTATTTT
TRBV20-1	.	.	TRBJ2-1	CSGGSEGEQFF	TGCAGCGGGGGATCGGAAGGTGAGCAGTTCTTC
TRBV7-9	.	.	TRBJ1-4	CASSLSEGSTNEKLFF	TGTGCCAGCAGCTTATCAGAAGGATCAACTAATGAAAAACTGTTTTTT
TRBV3-1	.	few	TRBJ1-2	CASSPTESYGYTF	TGTGCCAGCAGCCCGACAGAGAGCTATGGCTACACCTTC
TRBV29-1	.	.	TRBJ2-1	CSVAGDRLYNEQFF	TGCAGCGTTGCAGGAGACAGGCTTTACAATGAGCAGTTCTTC
TRBV6-1	TRBD1	.	TRBJ2-5	CASDSGQGRETQYF	TGTGCCAGCGATAGCGGACAGGGGCGGGAGACCCAGTACTTC
TRBV5-1	TRBD1	.	TRBJ2-7	CASSIKTGAANEQYF	TGCGCCAGCAGCATAAAGACAGGGGCCGCGAACGAGCAGTACTTC
TRBV6-5	.	.	TRBJ2-4	CAGSYTTVDFQYF	TGTGCCGGCAGTTATACGACAGTAGATTTTCAGTACTTC
TRBV12-3/TRBV12-4	TRBD2	few	TRBJ2-1	CASSPGLGGGDEQFF	TGTGCCAGCAGTCCGGGACTAGGGGGAGGTGATGAGCAGTTCTTC
TRBV5-6	.	few	TRBJ2-7	CASSATVINSYEQYF	TGTGCCAGCAGCGCAACAGTGATCAATTCCTACGAGCAGTACTTC
TRBV28	.	.	TRBJ2-5	CASSLGYRDQETQYF	TGTGCCAGCAGTTTAGGGTACAGAGACCAAGAGACCCAGTACTTC
TRBV6-5	TRBD2	few	TRBJ2-7	CASWGVGGSSYEQYF	TGTGCCAGTTGGGGGGTTGGCGGGAGCTCCTACGAGCAGTACTTC
TRBV21-1	.	few	TRBJ2-5	CASSKVGEGIGTQYF	.
TRBV12-3/TRBV12-4	TRBD2	few	TRBJ2-1	CASSDLAGAYNEQFF	TGTGCCAGCAGTGACCTAGCGGGGGCTTACAATGAGCAGTTCTTC
TRBV4-1	TRBD2	few	TRBJ2-1	CASSPLPRSAGGADNEQFF	TGCGCCAGCAGCCCTCTCCCCCGGTCTGCGGGAGGAGCCGACAATGAGCAGTTCTTC
TRBV7-9	.	.	TRBJ1-4	CASSLYGEGNEKLFF	TGTGCCAGCAGCTTATACGGGGAGGGTAATGAAAAACTGTTTTTT
TRBV5-1	.	.	TRBJ1-2	CASMGAQGYGYTF	TGCGCCAGCATGGGGGCACAGGGCTATGGCTACACCTTC
TRBV7-9	TRBD1	few	TRBJ1-1	CASSITGASTEAFF	TGTGCCAGCAGCATTACAGGGGCGTCGACTGAAGCTTTCTTT
TRBV27	.	.	TRBJ2-7	CASKRAPDEIYEQYF	TGTGCCAGCAAAAGGGCCCCGGACGAGATATACGAGCAGTACTTC
TRBV27	.	.	TRBJ2-3	CASSLSGLITDTQYF	TGTGCCAGCAGTTTATCCGGACTGATCACAGATACGCAGTATTTT
TRBV12-3/TRBV12-4	TRBD2	.	TRBJ2-5	CASSGPGLADEETQYF	TGTGCCAGCAGTGGCCCGGGACTAGCTGACGAAGAGACCCAGTACTTC
TRBV4-2	.	.	TRBJ2-3	CASSQENGVHDTDTQYF	TGTGCCAGCAGCCAAGAGAACGGCGTCCATGACACAGATACGCAGTATTTT
TRBV18	TRBD2	few	TRBJ2-3	CASSPVPSGDTDTQYF	TGTGCCAGCTCACCAGTCCCTAGCGGGGACACAGATACGCAGTATTTT
TRBV9	.	.	TRBJ2-1	CASSPPGPINEQFF	TGTGCCAGCAGCCCCCCGGGACCGATCAATGAGCAGTTCTTC
TRBV20-1	TRBD2	few	TRBJ2-1	CSAPRAGEANEQFF	TGCAGTGCTCCCCGGGCGGGAGAGGCTAATGAGCAGTTCTTC
TRBV20-1	TRBD2	few	TRBJ2-5	CSVPTSGRETQYF	TGCAGTGTTCCGACTAGCGGGAGAGAGACCCAGTACTTC
TRBV7-9	.	.	TRBJ2-7	CASSGERTYEQYF	TGTGCCAGCAGCGGAGAAAGAACCTACGAGCAGTACTTC
TRBV28	.	.	TRBJ2-7	CASSLTADGAYEQYF	TGTGCCAGCAGCCTAACCGCGGACGGAGCCTACGAGCAGTACTTC
TRBV15	TRBD2	.	TRBJ2-7	CATSRETPRWSSGSYEQYF	TGTGCCACCAGCAGAGAGACCCCCAGGTGGTCTAGCGGGAGTTACGAGCAGTACTTC
TRBV7-2	.	.	TRBJ2-1	CASSLARESSRRSEQFF	TGTGCCAGCAGCTTAGCGAGGGAGTCTAGTAGGAGGAGTGAGCAGTTCTTC
TRBV28	.	few	TRBJ1-1	CASSLSGQGMNTEAFF	TGTGCCAGCAGTTTATCGGGGCAGGGGATGAACACTGAAGCTTTCTTT
TRBV7-2	.	.	TRBJ1-6	CASSLGQFVYSNSPLHF	TGTGCCAGCAGCTTAGGACAATTCGTTTACAGTAATTCACCCCTCCACTTT
TRBV10-3	.	few	TRBJ2-7	CAISDSQAIFYEQYF	TGTGCCATCAGTGATAGTCAGGCCATCTTCTACGAGCAGTACTTC
TRBV7-2	.	.	TRBJ2-1	CASSLVRFEQFF	TGTGCCAGCAGCTTAGTTCGCTTTGAGCAGTTCTTC
TRBV5-4	.	many	TRBJ1-1	CASSWGTEAFF	TGTGCCAGCAGTTGGGGCACTGAAGCTTTCTTT
TRBV24-1	.	many	TRBJ2-4	CATSGAGQGKNIQYF	TGTGCCACCAGTGGGGCTGGGCAAGGCAAAAACATTCAGTACTTC
TRBV20-1	TRBD2	few	TRBJ2-7	CSAQEGAGDEQYF	TGCAGTGCCCAGGAGGGAGCGGGAGACGAGCAGTACTTC
TRBV4-2	.	.	TRBJ1-5	CASSQDPGIGYSNQPQHF	TGTGCCAGCAGCCAAGACCCAGGAATCGGCTATAGCAATCAGCCCCAGCATTTT
TRBV5-6	TRBD2	.	TRBJ2-3	CASSLGAGDADTQYF	TGTGCCAGCAGCTTGGGAGCGGGGGATGCAGATACGCAGTATTTT
TRBV7-9	.	.	TRBJ1-2	CASSLPARDPGYTF	TGTGCCAGCAGCTTACCGGCAAGGGATCCTGGCTACACCTTC
TRBV7-2	TRBD2	.	TRBJ2-3	CASREVPPDTQYF	TGTGCCAGTCGGGAGGTACCCCCAGATACGCAGTATTTT